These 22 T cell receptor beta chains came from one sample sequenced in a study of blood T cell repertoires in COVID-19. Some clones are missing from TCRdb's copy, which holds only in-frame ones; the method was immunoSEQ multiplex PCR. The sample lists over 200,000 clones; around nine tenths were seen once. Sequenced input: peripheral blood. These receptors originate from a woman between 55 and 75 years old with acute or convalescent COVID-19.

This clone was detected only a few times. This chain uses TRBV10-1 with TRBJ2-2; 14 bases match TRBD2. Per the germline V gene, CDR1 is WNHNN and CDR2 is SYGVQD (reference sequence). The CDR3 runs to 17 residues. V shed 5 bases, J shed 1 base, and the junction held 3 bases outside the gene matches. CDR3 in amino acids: CASSPGLAGVNTGELFF. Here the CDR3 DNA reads TGCGCCAGCAGTCCGGGACTAGCGGGGGTGAACACCGGGGAGCTGTTTTTT.

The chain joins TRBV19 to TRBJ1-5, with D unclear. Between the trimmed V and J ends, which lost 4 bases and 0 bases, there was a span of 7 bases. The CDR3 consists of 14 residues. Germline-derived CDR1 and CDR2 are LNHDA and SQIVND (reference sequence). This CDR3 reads CASSSQYSNQPQHF. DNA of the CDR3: TGTGCCAGTAGTAGTCAGTATAGCAATCAGCCCCAGCATTTT.

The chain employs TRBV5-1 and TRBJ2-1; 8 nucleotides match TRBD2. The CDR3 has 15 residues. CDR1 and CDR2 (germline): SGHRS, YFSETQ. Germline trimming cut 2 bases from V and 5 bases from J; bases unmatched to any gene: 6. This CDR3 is CASSFASGLNNEQFF. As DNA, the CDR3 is TGCGCCAGCAGCTTCGCTAGCGGGTTAAACAATGAGCAGTTCTTC.

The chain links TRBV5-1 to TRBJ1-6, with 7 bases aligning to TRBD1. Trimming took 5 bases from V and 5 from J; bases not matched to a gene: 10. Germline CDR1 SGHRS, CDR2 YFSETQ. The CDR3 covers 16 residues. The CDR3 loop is CASRTQPTGDNSPLHF. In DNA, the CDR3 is TGCGCCAGCAGAACGCAACCCACAGGGGATAATTCACCCCTCCACTTT.

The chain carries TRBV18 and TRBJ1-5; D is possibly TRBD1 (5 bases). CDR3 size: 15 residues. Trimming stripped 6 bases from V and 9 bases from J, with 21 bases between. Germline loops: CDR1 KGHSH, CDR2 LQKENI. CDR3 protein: CASSPGRDPRGPQHF. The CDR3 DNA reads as TGTGCCAGCTCGCCTGGGAGGGACCCCCGGGGGCCCCAGCATTTT.

CDR3 residues: CASSMEGFTGELFF. CDR3 nucleotide sequence: TGTGCCAGCAGCATGGAGGGGTTCACCGGGGAGCTGTTTTTT. The gene calls are TRBV7-2 and TRBJ2-2; D possibly corresponds to TRBD2 (6 bases). CDR1 is SGHTA, CDR2 FQGNSA, per germline. The CDR3 covers 14 residues. V was shortened by 5 bases and J by 4 bases, with 11 bases between the two germline ends.

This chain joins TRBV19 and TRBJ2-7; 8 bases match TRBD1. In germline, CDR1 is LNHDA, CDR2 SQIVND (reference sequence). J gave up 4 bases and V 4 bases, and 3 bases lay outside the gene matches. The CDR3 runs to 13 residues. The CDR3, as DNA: TGTGCCAGTAGTAGACAGGGGCGGTACGAGCAGTACTTC. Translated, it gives CASSRQGRYEQYF.

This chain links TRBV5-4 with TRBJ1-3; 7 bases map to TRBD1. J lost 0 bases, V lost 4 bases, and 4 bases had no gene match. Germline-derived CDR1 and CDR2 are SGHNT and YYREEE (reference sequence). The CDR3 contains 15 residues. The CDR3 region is CASSAGTDSGNTIYF. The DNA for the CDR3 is TGTGCCAGCAGCGCCGGGACAGACTCTGGAAACACCATATATTTT.

In nucleotides, the CDR3 is TGTGCTAGTGGTCCCCCTTGGGGCGGTCCCTCTGGAAACACCATATATTTT. Its translation is CASGPPWGGPSGNTIYF. The chain employs TRBV12-5 and TRBJ1-3; maybe TRBD1 (5 bases). The V gene's germline CDR1 is LGHNT and CDR2 FRNRAP. This CDR3 is built from 17 residues. Trimming left V 5 bases short and J 0 bases short, with 17 bases between.

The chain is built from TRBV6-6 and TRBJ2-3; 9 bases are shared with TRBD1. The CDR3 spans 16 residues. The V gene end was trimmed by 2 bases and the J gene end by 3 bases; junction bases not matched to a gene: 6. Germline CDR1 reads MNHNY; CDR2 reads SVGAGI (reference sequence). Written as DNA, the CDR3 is TGTGCCAGCAGTTACAGGGGACAGGGAAAGACAGATACGCAGTATTTT. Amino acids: CASSYRGQGKTDTQYF.

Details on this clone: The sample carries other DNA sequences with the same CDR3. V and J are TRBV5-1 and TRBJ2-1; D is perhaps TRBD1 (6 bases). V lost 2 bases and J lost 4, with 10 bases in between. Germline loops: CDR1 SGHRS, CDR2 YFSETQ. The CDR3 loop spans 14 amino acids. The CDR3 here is CASSLGQSYNEQFF. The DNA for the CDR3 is TGCGCCAGCAGCTTAGGACAGTCATACAATGAGCAGTTCTTC.

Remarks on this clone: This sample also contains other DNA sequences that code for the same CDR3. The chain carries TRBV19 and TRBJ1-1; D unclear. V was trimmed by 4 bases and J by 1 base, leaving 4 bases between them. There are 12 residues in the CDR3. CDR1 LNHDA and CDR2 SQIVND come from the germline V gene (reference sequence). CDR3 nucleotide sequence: TGTGCCAGTAGTAACAGGAACACTGAAGCTTTCTTT. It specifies CASSNRNTEAFF. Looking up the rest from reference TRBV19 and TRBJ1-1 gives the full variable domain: DGGITQSPKYLFRKEGQNVTLSCEQNLNHDAMYWYRQDPGQGLRLIYYSQIVNDFQKGDIAEGYSVSREKKESFPLTVTSAQKNPTAFYLCASSNRNTEAFFGQGTRLTVV.

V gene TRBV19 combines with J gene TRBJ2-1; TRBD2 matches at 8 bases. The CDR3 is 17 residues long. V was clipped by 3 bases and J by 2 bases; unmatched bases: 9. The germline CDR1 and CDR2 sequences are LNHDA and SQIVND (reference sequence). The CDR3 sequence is CASSIKISGVTYNEQFF. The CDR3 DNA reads TGTGCCAGTAGTATCAAGATTAGCGGGGTAACCTACAATGAGCAGTTCTTC.

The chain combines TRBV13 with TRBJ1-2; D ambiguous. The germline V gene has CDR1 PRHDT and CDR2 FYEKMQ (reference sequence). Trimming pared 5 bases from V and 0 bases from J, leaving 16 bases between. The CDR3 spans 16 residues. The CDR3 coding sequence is TGTGCCAGCAGCGAGGGCCCCTTTGTCCCTAACTATGGCTACACCTTC. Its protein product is CASSEGPFVPNYGYTF.

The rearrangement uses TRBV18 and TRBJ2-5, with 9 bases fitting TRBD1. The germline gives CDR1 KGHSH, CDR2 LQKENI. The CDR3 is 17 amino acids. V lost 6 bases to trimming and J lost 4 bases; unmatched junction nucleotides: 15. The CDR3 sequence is CASSPTQPTGGVETQYF. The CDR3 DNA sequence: TGTGCCAGCTCTCCAACCCAACCCACAGGGGGCGTAGAGACCCAGTACTTC.

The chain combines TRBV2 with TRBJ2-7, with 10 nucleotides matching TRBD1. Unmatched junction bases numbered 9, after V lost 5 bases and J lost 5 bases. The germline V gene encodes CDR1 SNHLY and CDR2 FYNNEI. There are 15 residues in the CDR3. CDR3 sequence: CASSPDRGWSNEQYF. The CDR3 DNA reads TGTGCCAGCAGTCCGGACAGGGGGTGGAGCAACGAGCAGTACTTC.

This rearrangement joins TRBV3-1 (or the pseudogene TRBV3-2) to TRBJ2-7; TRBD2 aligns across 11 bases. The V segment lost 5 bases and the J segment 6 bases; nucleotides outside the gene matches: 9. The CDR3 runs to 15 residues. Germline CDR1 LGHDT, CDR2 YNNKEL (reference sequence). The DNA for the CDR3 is TGTGCCAGCAGCATTAGCGGGGGGGCAGCCCGCGAGCAGTACTTC. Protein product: CASSISGGAAREQYF.

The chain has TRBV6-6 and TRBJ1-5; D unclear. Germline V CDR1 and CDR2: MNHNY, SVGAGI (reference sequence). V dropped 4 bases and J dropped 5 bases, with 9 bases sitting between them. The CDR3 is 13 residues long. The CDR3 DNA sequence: TGTGCCAGCAGTTTAAGCGATTATCAGCCCCAGCATTTT. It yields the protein CASSLSDYQPQHF.

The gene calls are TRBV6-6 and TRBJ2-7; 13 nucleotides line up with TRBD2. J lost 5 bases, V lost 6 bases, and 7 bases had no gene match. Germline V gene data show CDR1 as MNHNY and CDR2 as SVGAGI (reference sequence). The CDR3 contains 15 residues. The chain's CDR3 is CASSSTSGRAHEQYF. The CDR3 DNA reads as TGTGCCAGCAGCTCCACTAGCGGGAGGGCCCACGAGCAGTACTTC.

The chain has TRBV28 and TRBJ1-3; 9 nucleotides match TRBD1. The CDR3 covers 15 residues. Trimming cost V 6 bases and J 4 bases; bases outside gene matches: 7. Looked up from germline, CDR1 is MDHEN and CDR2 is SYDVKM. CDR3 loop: CASRIQGAIGNTIYF. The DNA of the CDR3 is TGTGCCAGCAGAATACAGGGGGCGATCGGAAACACCATATATTTT.

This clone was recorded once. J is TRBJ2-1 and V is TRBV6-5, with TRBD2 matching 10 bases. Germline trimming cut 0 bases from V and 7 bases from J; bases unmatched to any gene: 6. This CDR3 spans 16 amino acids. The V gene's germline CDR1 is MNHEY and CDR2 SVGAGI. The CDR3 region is CASSYSLASGSNEQFF. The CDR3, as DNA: TGTGCCAGCAGTTACTCGCTGGCTAGCGGGAGTAATGAGCAGTTCTTC.

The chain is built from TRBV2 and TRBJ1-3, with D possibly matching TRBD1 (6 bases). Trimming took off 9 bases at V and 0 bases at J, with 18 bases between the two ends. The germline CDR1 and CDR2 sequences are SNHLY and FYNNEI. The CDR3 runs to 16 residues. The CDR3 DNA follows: TGTGCCAGTTCTATACAGGGTCCTTTCTCTGGAAACACCATATATTTT. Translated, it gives CASSIQGPFSGNTIYF.